A selection of T cell receptor beta chains follows, all from one sample in a study of prognosis after radiotherapy for stage I lung cancer. TCRdb used MiXCR to reprocess the multiplex PCR reads, holding one entry per CDR3 protein. The data show 50,000 to 75,000 distinct CDR3 sequences, 26% seen once. Specimen: PBMCs, collected before or after stereotactic body radiation therapy (not recorded which). The receptors derive from a donor aged 50 or older with non-small cell lung cancer. The CDR3 runs from the conserved cysteine through the conserved F or W. The D gene is left open where the match is weak. Rows may omit the clone size; those that give it use once, few, many or a size class.

clone_size | j_call | d_call | v_call | cdr3_nt | cdr3_aa
once | TRBJ2-2 | NA | TRBV19 | TGTGCCAGTAAGCGCGTGAACGCCGGGGAGCTGTTTTTT | CASKRVNAGELFF
many | TRBJ2-1 | NA | TRBV2 | TGTGCCAGCAGGCGGGACTTTTCTGATGAGCAGTTCTTC | CASRRDFSDEQFF
many | TRBJ1-2 | NA | TRBV7-2 | TGTGCCAGCAGCCCCCCAACCGGGGGATATGGCTACACCTTC | CASSPPTGGYGYTF
many | TRBJ1-5 | TRBD1 | TRBV6-2/TRBV6-3 | TGTGCCAGCAGTGCTCAGGGGGTTCAGCCCCAGCATTTT | CASSAQGVQPQHF
medium-sized | TRBJ2-7 | NA | TRBV6-1 | TGTGCCAGCAGAGAGAGGGGGGGCTTCGACGAGCAGTACTTC | CASRERGGFDEQYF
many | TRBJ1-1 | NA | TRBV6-1 | TGTGCCAGCAGCACCCGATACACTGAAGCTTTCTTT | CASSTRYTEAFF
many | TRBJ1-1 | NA | TRBV7-3 | TGTGCCAGCAGCTTATCTAGAGGCACTGAAGCTTTCTTT | CASSLSRGTEAFF
many | TRBJ2-7 | TRBD1 | TRBV20-1 | TGCAGTGCTCCCGGACAGGGCTACGAGCAGTACTTC | CSAPGQGYEQYF
NA | TRBJ2-2 | NA | TRBV18 | TGTTCCAGCTCACCAGGTGTCGGGGAGCTGTTTTTT | CSSSPGVGELFF
many | TRBJ1-5 | NA | TRBV2 | TGTGCCAGCAGTGAAAACTTCGGGCCCCAGCATTTT | CASSENFGPQHF